Below, 25 T cell receptor beta chains from the same sample are listed, as sequenced in a study of T-cell reconstitution after alpha-beta-depleted transplantation in children. Preparing the TCRbeta library involved the use of unique molecular identifiers. MiXCR was run by TCRdb on the PCR reads, yielding one entry per CDR3 protein. The table lists about 340,000 distinct CDR3 sequences, about 14% of them singletons. The sample was PBMCs, taken from the stem cell graft. These receptors originate from a human donor who donated a stem cell graft to a child with Fanconi anemia.

Ten or more counts support this clonotype. This chain connects TRBV10-3 to TRBJ1-6; D is undetermined. Germline assignment: CDR1 ENHRY and CDR2 SYGVKD. This CDR3 contains 15 residues. The ends were cut back, 3 bases at V and 1 base at J, with 7 bases in the middle. The CDR3: CAISDEGSYNSPLHF. The CDR3, as DNA: TGTGCCATCAGTGATGAGGGTTCCTATAATTCACCCCTCCACTTT.

This clonotype was recorded a few times. The J gene is TRBJ1-2, the V gene TRBV12-3 or TRBV12-4; D gene ambiguous. The ends were cut back, 3 bases at V and 0 bases at J, with 11 bases in the middle. The CDR3 spans 15 residues. CDR3 nucleotides: TGTGCCAGCAGTTTCGGGTCCCAAGCTAACTATGGCTACACCTTC. Translated: CASSFGSQANYGYTF.

This clonotype has more than one count but fewer than ten. The chain is built from TRBV24-1 and TRBJ2-3, with D possibly being TRBD1 or TRBD2 (6 bases each). V lost 0 bases to trimming and J lost 5 bases, with 14 bases between them. Looked up from germline, CDR1 is KGHDR and CDR2 is SFDVKD. This CDR3 is 16 amino acids long. CDR3 nucleotides: TGTGCCACCAGTGATTTGTACGACGAGGGGGGAGATACGCAGTATTTT. Its protein is CATSDLYDEGGDTQYF.

The chain is built from TRBV29-1 and TRBJ2-3, with 10 bases identical to TRBD2. This CDR3 contains 14 residues. Germline values: CDR1 SQVTM, CDR2 ANQGSEA. V lost 3 bases to trimming and J lost 6 bases; unmatched junction nucleotides: 6. The CDR3 sequence: CSVEGLAWGDTQYF. As DNA, the CDR3 is TGCAGCGTTGAGGGACTAGCGTGGGGTGATACGCAGTATTTT.

V and J are TRBV19 and TRBJ2-3; the D gene could be TRBD1 or TRBD2 (7 bases each). Deletions cut 5 bases from V and 10 bases from J, with 16 bases between. CDR1 and CDR2 (germline): LNHDA, SQIVND (reference sequence). The CDR3 is 13 residues long. CDR3 nucleotides: TGTGCCAGTAGTGCCCCCAGGGGGGGAGCGCAGTATTTT. As protein: CASSAPRGGAQYF.

The chain employs TRBV3-1 and TRBJ2-1, with 7 nucleotides matching TRBD1. V lost 3 bases to trimming and J lost 0 bases; unmatched junction nucleotides: 5. Germline V gives CDR1 LGHDT, CDR2 YNNKEL (reference sequence). The CDR3 is 16 residues long. The CDR3 DNA reads TGTGCCAGCAGCCAGGGACAGCTGAGCTCCTACAATGAGCAGTTCTTC. It codes for CASSQGQLSSYNEQFF.

This clonotype was counted once. For the CDR3, the DNA is TGTGCCAGCAGCCAAAACAATCGGCAGATAAGAGAACCCCAGTACTTC. The encoded protein is CASSQNNRQIREPQYF. This sequence joins TRBV3-1 and TRBJ2-5, with unresolved D. The CDR3 contains 16 residues. V gave up 2 bases and J gave up 9 bases, with 22 bases separating them. The germline CDR1 and CDR2 sequences are LGHDT and YNNKEL (reference sequence).

This clonotype showed up many times. The rearrangement uses TRBV9 and TRBJ2-7, with 7 bases lining up with TRBD2. This CDR3 comprises 15 residues. Trimming took 0 bases from V and 0 from J; bases not matched to a gene: 3. The V gene's germline CDR1 is SGDLS and CDR2 YYNGEE. The CDR3 nucleotides read TGTGCCAGCAGCGTAGAGAGCGGGATCTCCTACGAGCAGTACTTC. Residues: CASSVESGISYEQYF.

This clonotype was found a few times. J is TRBJ1-2 and V is TRBV20-1; 9 bases are a match to TRBD1. The length of the CDR3 is 13 residues. With 3 bases clipped from V and 8 bases from J, the junction kept 7 bases outside the gene matches. CDR1 and CDR2 (germline): DFQATT, SNEGSKA (reference sequence). The CDR3 DNA is TGCAGTGCTAGGCCGGGACAGGGAGACGGCTACACCTTC. Amino acids: CSARPGQGDGYTF.

The V gene is TRBV4-3, the J gene TRBJ2-1; the D is unclear. CDR1 and CDR2 from the germline V gene are LGHNA and YSLEER. The CDR3 extends over 18 amino acids. Trimming took 1 base from V and 0 from J, leaving 16 bases between them. DNA of the CDR3: TGCGCCAGCAGCCAAGTCCTCCCGAGCGTCCTCTCCTACAATGAGCAGTTCTTC. Its protein product is CASSQVLPSVLSYNEQFF.

The table lists this clonotype with a few counts. The chain uses TRBV3-1 and TRBJ1-5; perhaps TRBD1 as D (6 bases). V was pared by 1 base and J by 7 bases, with 11 bases between. The germline CDR1 and CDR2 sequences are LGHDT and YNNKEL (reference sequence). The length of the CDR3 is 14 residues. The CDR3 DNA sequence: TGTGCCAGCAGCCAAGGTCAGGGGATACAGCCCCAGCATTTT. Its translation is CASSQGQGIQPQHF. The whole variable domain, remainder taken from reference TRBV3-1 and TRBJ1-5, is DTAVSQTPKYLVTQMGNDKSIKCEQNLGHDTMYWYKQDSKKFLKIMFSYNNKELIINETVPNRFSPKSPDKAHLNLHINSLELGDSAVYFCASSQGQGIQPQHFGDGTRLSIL.

This clonotype was observed a few times. The chain couples TRBV20-1 to TRBJ2-1; 11 bases line up with TRBD1. CDR1 is DFQATT and CDR2 is SNEGSKA in the germline V gene (reference sequence). The CDR3 totals 13 residues. Trimming removed 6 bases from V and 6 bases from J; junction bases left unmatched: 4. The CDR3 spells CSAQGQGGNEQFF. In DNA form, the CDR3 reads TGCAGTGCCCAGGGACAGGGGGGCAATGAGCAGTTCTTC.

This chain uses TRBV9 with TRBJ1-1; D is ambiguous. Germline V gene sequence: CDR1 SGDLS, CDR2 YYNGEE. V lost 1 base and J lost 0, with 10 bases in between. This CDR3 is 15 amino acids long. The CDR3 is CASSVTPALNTEAFF. In DNA, the CDR3 is TGTGCCAGCAGCGTAACTCCAGCGTTGAACACTGAAGCTTTCTTT.

This sequence joins TRBV6-2 or TRBV6-3 and TRBJ2-2; D gene ambiguous. The V end lost 2 bases, the J end lost 2 bases, and 6 bases lay between the germline ends. The CDR3 consists of 14 residues. From germline, CDR1 is MNHEY and CDR2 SVGEGT. In DNA, the CDR3 is TGTGCCAGCAGTTACGTCAGAAACACCGGGGAGCTGTTTTTT. Its translation is CASSYVRNTGELFF.

The J gene is TRBJ1-1, the V gene TRBV12-3 or TRBV12-4; unclear D gene. This CDR3 is 14 amino acids long. V lost 7 bases and J 2 bases, leaving 14 bases between the germline ends. DNA of the CDR3: TGTGCCAGCATCTGGGCGGGCGGAAACACTGAAGCTTTCTTT. Translation: CASIWAGGNTEAFF.

V usage is TRBV5-1 and J usage is TRBJ2-2; 8 bases align to TRBD1. CDR1 is SGHRS and CDR2 is YFSETQ in the germline V gene. CDR3 size: 17 residues. V trimming: 1 base; J trimming: 3 bases; junction bases outside the gene matches: 8. The CDR3 here is CASSLRAGTGDTGELFF. The CDR3 nucleotides are TGCGCCAGCAGCTTGAGAGCCGGGACAGGAGACACCGGGGAGCTGTTTTTT.

This chain joins TRBV15 and TRBJ2-1; 8 nucleotides match TRBD1. The CDR3 covers 13 residues. Germline-derived CDR1 and CDR2 are LNHNV and YYDKDF (reference sequence). V was clipped by 5 bases and J by 9 bases; unmatched bases: 6. The CDR3 DNA reads as TGTGCCACCAGCTGGGACAGGATGGGTGAGCAGTTCTTC. This sequence encodes CATSWDRMGEQFF.

The chain carries TRBV12-3 or TRBV12-4 and TRBJ2-5; maybe TRBD1 (7 bases). V dropped 7 bases and J dropped 5 bases, with 14 bases sitting between them. CDR3 size: 13 residues. The CDR3 reads CASTIRGEETQYF. The DNA for the CDR3 is TGTGCCAGCACCATCAGGGGGGAGGAGACCCAGTACTTC.

This clonotype was counted a few times. The rearrangement links TRBV20-1 to TRBJ2-7; D possibly corresponds to TRBD1 (5 bases). The V gene lost 4 bases and the J gene lost 7 bases, with 17 bases spanning the gap. This CDR3 has 13 residues. Germline-derived CDR1 and CDR2 are DFQATT and SNEGSKA (reference sequence). The chain's CDR3 is CSATIQGAPEQYF. CDR3 nucleotides: TGCAGTGCTACAATTCAGGGCGCGCCGGAGCAGTACTTC.

This clonotype was observed a few times. The chain recombines TRBV18 with TRBJ2-1; D gene uncertain. V dropped 1 base and J dropped 0 bases, with 13 bases sitting between them. The CDR3 has 17 residues. Looked up from germline, CDR1 is KGHSH and CDR2 is LQKENI. DNA of the CDR3: TGTGCCAGCTCACCACTTCCTATCTCGAGCTCCTACAATGAGCAGTTCTTC. This encodes CASSPLPISSSYNEQFF.

This clonotype was seen at least ten times. This chain joins TRBV28 and TRBJ1-2; D is unresolved. V lost 5 bases and J lost 1, with 8 bases in between. The CDR3 consists of 13 residues. The germline V gene has CDR1 MDHEN and CDR2 SYDVKM. The CDR3 protein is CASSPFGNYGYTF. The CDR3 nucleotides read TGTGCCAGCAGTCCTTTTGGTAACTATGGCTACACCTTC.

The rearrangement joins TRBV15 to TRBJ1-4; 8 nucleotides line up with TRBD1. Germline trimming cut 1 base from V and 6 bases from J; bases unmatched to any gene: 10. The CDR3 contains 17 residues. Germline CDR1 reads LNHNV; CDR2 reads YYDKDF (reference sequence). Written as DNA, the CDR3 is TGTGCCACCAGCAGAGGACAGGGGACCTCGGCGGATGAAAAACTGTTTTTT. Amino acids: CATSRGQGTSADEKLFF.

This clonotype came up a few times. V and J are TRBV15 and TRBJ1-1; 9 bases match TRBD1. The V and J ends lost 0 bases and 0 bases, in that order; junction bases with no gene match: 14. The CDR3 runs to 20 residues. Germline CDR1 reads LNHNV; CDR2 reads YYDKDF (reference sequence). CDR3 sequence reads: CATSRDTSAGTGIMNTEAFF. DNA for the CDR3: TGTGCCACCAGCAGAGATACGTCCGCCGGGACAGGGATTATGAACACTGAAGCTTTCTTT.

This clonotype has a count of ten or more. This sequence joins TRBV7-9 and TRBJ1-1; D not certain. Trimming cost V 1 base and J 3 bases, with 6 bases left between them. CDR1 is SEHNR, CDR2 FQNEAQ, per germline (reference sequence). The CDR3 covers 13 residues. CDR3 protein: CASSLERDTEAFF. The CDR3 nucleotides are TGTGCCAGCAGCTTAGAGAGAGACACTGAAGCTTTCTTT. The complete variable domain, with remaining parts taken from reference TRBV7-9 and TRBJ1-1, reads DTGVSQNPRHKITKRGQNVTFRCDPISEHNRLYWYRQTLGQGPEFLTYFQNEAQLEKSRLLSDRFSAERPKGSFSTLEIQRTEQGDSAMYLCASSLERDTEAFFGQGTRLTVV.

This clonotype was recorded a few times. The chain recombines TRBV11-2 with TRBJ2-5; tentatively, D is TRBD2 (7 bases). Trimming left V 5 bases short and J 9 bases short, with 25 bases between. Germline lookup yields CDR1 SGHAT and CDR2 FQNNGV. The length of the CDR3 is 16 residues. CDR3 in amino acids: CASSPRRGGGPGAQYF. CDR3 in DNA: TGTGCCAGCAGCCCCCGACGAGGGGGGGGTCCGGGGGCCCAGTACTTC.